This TCR beta chain was captured by sequencing in a study of OX40 agonist ivuxolimab in advanced cancers. The wider study: Cohort: about 82% men, mean age about 60, aged about 23 to 80. Patients with prior anti-PD-1, anti-PD-L1 or anti-CTLA-4 therapy were eligible; 35% to 50% had some. Study-wide findings and caveats: At doses 0.1 to 3.0 mg/kg, CD4+ and CD8+ clones expanded.

The data were produced by immunoSEQ multiplex PCR, yet TCRdb's version contains in-frame clones alone and is incomplete. In the table there are nearly 60,000 clones, over 75% of which are singletons. Trimming took 5 bases from V and 1 from J; bases not matched to a gene: 4. The CDR3 is 15 residues long. CDR1 is LNHDA, CDR2 SQIVND, per germline (reference sequence). Details on this clone: The antigen remains undetermined.

This chain uses TRBV19 with TRBJ2-5, with 10 bases fitting TRBD2. This TCR was recovered from an adult with an advanced solid tumor such as melanoma, head and neck, liver or kidney cancer. Here the sequenced sample was CD4+ or CD8+ T cells sorted from blood, taken in a trial of the OX40 agonist ivuxolimab. The CDR3 loop is CASSQGTSAQETQYF. CDR3 DNA sequence: TGTGCCAGTAGTCAAGGGACTAGCGCCCAAGAGACCCAGTACTTC.